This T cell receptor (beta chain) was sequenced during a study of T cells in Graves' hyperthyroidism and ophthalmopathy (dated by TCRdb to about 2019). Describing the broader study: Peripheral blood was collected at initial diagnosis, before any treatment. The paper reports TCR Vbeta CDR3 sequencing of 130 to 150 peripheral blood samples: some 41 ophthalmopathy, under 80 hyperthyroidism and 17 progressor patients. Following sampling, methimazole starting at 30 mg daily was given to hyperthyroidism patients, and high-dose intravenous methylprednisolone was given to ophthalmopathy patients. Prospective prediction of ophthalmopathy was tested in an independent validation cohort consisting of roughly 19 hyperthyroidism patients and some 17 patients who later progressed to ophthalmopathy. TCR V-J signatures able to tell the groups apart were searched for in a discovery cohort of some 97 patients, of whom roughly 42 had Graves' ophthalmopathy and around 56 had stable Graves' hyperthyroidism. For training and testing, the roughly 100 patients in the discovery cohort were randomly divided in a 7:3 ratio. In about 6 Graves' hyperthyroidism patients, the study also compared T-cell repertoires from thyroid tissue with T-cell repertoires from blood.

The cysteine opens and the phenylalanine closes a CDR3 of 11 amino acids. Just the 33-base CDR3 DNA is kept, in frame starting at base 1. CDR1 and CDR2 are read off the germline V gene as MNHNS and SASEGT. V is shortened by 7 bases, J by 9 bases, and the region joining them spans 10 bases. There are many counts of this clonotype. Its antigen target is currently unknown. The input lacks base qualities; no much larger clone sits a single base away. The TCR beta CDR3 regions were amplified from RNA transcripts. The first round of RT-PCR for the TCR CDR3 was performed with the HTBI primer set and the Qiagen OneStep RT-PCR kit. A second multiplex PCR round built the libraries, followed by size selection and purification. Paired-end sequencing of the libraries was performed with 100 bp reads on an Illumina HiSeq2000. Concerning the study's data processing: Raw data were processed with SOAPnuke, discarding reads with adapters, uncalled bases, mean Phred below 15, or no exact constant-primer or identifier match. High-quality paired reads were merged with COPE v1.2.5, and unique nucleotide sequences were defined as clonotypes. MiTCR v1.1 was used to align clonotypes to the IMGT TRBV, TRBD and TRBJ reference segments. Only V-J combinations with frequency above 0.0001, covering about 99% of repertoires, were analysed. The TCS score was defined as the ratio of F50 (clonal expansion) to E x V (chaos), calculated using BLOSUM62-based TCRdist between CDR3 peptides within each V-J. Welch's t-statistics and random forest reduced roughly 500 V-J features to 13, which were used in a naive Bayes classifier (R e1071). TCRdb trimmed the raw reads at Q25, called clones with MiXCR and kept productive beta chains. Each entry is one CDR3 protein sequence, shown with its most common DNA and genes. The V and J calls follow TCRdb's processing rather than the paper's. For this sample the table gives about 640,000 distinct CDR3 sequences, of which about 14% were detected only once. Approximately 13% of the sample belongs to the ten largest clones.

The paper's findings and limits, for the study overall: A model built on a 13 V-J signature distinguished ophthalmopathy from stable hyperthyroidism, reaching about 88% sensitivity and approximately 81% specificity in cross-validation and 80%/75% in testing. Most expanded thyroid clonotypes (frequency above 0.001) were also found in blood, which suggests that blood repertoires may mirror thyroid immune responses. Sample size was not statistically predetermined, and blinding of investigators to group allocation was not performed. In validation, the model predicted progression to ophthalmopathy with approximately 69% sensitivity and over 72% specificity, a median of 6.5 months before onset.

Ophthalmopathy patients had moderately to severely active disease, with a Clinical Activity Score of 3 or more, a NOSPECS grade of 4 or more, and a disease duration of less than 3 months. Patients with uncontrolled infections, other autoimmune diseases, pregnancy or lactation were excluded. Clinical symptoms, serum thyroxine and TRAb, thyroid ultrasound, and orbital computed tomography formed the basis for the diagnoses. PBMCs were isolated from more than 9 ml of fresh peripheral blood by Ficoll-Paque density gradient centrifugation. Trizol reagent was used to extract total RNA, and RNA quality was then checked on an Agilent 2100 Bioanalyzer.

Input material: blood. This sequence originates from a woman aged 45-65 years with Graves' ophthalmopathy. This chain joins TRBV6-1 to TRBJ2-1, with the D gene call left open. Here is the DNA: TGTGCCAGCATGGGGTACGGTGAGCAGTTCTTC. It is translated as CASMGYGEQFF.